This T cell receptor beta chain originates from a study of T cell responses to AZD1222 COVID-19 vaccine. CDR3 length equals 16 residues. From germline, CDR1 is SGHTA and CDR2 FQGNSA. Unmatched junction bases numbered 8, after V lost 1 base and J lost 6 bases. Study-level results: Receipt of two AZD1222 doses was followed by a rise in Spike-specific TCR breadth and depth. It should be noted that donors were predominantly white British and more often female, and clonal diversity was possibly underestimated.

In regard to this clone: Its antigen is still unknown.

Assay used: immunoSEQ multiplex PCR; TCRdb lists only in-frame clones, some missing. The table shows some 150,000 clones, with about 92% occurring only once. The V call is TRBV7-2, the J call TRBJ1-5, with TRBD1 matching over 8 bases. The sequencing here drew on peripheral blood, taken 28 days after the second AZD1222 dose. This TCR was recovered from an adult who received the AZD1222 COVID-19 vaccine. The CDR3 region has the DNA TGTGCCAGCAGCTTAGGTTTCAGGGGGCCGGGTCAGCCCCAGCATTTT. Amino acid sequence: CASSLGFRGPGQPQHF.